These 17 T cell receptor beta chains originate from one sample sequenced in a study of Ad26.COV2.S vaccination and SARS-CoV-2 variants. Clones were sequenced by immunoSEQ multiplex PCR, and TCRdb holds only the in-frame ones, with some missing. This sample carries some 390,000 clones, more than 85% of them seen once, and the ten largest clones take 3.5%. Indicated treatment: some 20 received Ad26.COV2.S at low or high dose, single or two shots; about 5 received placebo; per-sample allocation not given. Samples were taken on day 63 after the first vaccine or placebo injection. The sequenced sample was peripheral blood, obtained in a trial of Ad26.COV2.S vaccine versus placebo. These receptor sequences come from a person between 18 and 65 years old who received the Ad26.COV2.S COVID-19 vaccine or a placebo.

The CDR3 loop is CATSRARFGLGSPLHF. The CDR3 coding sequence is TGTGCCACCAGCAGAGCGCGTTTTGGGCTCGGGTCACCCCTCCACTTT. This chain links TRBV15 with TRBJ1-6; D gene uncertain. The CDR3 runs to 16 residues. Germline V CDR1 and CDR2: LNHNV, YYDKDF (reference sequence). V shed 1 base and J shed 10 bases, with 17 bases lying between them.

The chain links TRBV2 to TRBJ2-6; D is ambiguous. Per germline, CDR1 SNHLY and CDR2 FYNNEI. The CDR3 sequence is 15 residues long. The ends were cut back, 2 bases at V and 1 base at J, with 6 bases in the middle. The CDR3: CASSEQHSGANVLTF. CDR3 in DNA: TGTGCCAGCAGTGAACAGCATTCTGGGGCCAACGTCCTGACTTTC.

CDR3 in DNA: TGTGCCAGTAGTTCCGCCAGGGGTTTCACCTCTGGCTACACCTTC. As protein: CASSSARGFTSGYTF. This chain uses TRBV19 with TRBJ1-2; a weak D match, TRBD1 (6 bases). Germline CDR1 and CDR2: LNHDA and SQIVND (reference sequence). The germline V and J ends were trimmed by 5 bases and 7 bases, with 20 bases remaining between them. This CDR3 is built from 15 residues.

The chain has TRBV5-4 and TRBJ1-6; possibly TRBD1 for D (6 bases). This CDR3 spans 14 amino acids. The V and J ends lost 1 base and 5 bases respectively, with 7 bases between them. The germline V gene has CDR1 SGHNT and CDR2 YYREEE (reference sequence). As DNA, the CDR3 is TGTGCCAGCAGCTTGAACAGGGATAATTCACCCCTCCACTTT. It translates to CASSLNRDNSPLHF. Drawing the rest from reference TRBV5-4 and TRBJ1-6, the complete variable domain is ETGVTQSPTHLIKTRGQQVTLRCSSQSGHNTVSWYQQALGQGPQFIFQYYREEENGRGNFPPRFSGLQFPNYSSELNVNALELDDSALYLCASSLNRDNSPLHFGNGTRLTVT.

This clone has only a few counts. This CDR3 is also generated by other DNA sequences in the sample. In DNA, the CDR3 is TGCGCCAGCAGCCAGACAGGGAACACTGAAGCTTTCTTT. Protein sequence: CASSQTGNTEAFF. The rearrangement uses TRBV5-1 and TRBJ1-1, with D tentatively TRBD1 (6 bases). V lost 4 bases and J 1 base, leaving 8 bases between the germline ends. The CDR3 has 13 residues. The germline V gene has CDR1 SGHRS and CDR2 YFSETQ.

The chain is built from TRBV3-1 (or the pseudogene TRBV3-2) and TRBJ1-1; TRBD1 agrees at 9 bases. The CDR3 contains 14 residues. The V and J ends lost 3 bases and 5 bases, in that order; junction bases with no gene match: 4. Germline assignment: CDR1 LGHDT and CDR2 YNNKEL (reference sequence). DNA of the CDR3: TGTGCCAGCAGCCAGGGGACAGGGTGGACTGAAGCTTTCTTT. Protein: CASSQGTGWTEAFF.

V is TRBV16 and J is TRBJ1-1, with TRBD1 matching 9 bases. The length of the CDR3 is 16 residues. V trimming: 2 bases; J trimming: 4 bases; junction bases outside the gene matches: 8. CDR1 and CDR2 from the germline V gene are KGHSY and FQNENV. CDR3 loop: CASSQRYTGGITEAFF. The CDR3 nucleotides read TGTGCCAGCAGCCAAAGATACACAGGGGGCATCACTGAAGCTTTCTTT.

This chain connects TRBV5-6 to TRBJ2-3, with 10 bases aligning to TRBD2. Germline V gene sequence: CDR1 SGHDT, CDR2 YYEEEE. V was pared by 5 bases and J by 6 bases, with 6 bases of the junction left unmatched. This CDR3 has 14 amino acids. CDR3 sequence reads: CASRQRGGHDTQYF. The CDR3 region has the DNA TGTGCCAGCAGGCAGCGGGGGGGCCACGATACGCAGTATTTT.

The chain employs TRBV3-1 (or the pseudogene TRBV3-2) and TRBJ2-5; D unresolved. Trimming pared 0 bases from V and 0 bases from J, leaving 5 bases between. The CDR3 has 14 amino acids. The germline gives CDR1 LGHDT, CDR2 YNNKEL (reference sequence). The CDR3 protein is CASSQEDNQETQYF. The CDR3 DNA follows: TGTGCCAGCAGCCAAGAGGATAACCAAGAGACCCAGTACTTC.

This chain links TRBV5-6 with TRBJ2-7; D tentatively reads TRBD1 or TRBD2 (5 bases each). Germline values: CDR1 SGHDT, CDR2 YYEEEE. This CDR3 comprises 13 residues. V dropped 4 bases and J dropped 4 bases, with 12 bases sitting between them. The CDR3 loop reads CASSPRGSYEQYF. The CDR3 nucleotides read TGTGCCAGCAGCCCCCGGGGCTCATACGAGCAGTACTTC.

V usage is TRBV18 and J usage is TRBJ2-5; perhaps D is TRBD1 or TRBD2 (5 bases each). Germline V gene sequence: CDR1 KGHSH, CDR2 LQKENI. V lost 2 bases, J lost 4 bases, and 14 bases lay in between. The CDR3 consists of 15 residues. The CDR3 DNA reads as TGTGCCAGCTCACCAACCACCGGGACCCGAGAGACCCAGTACTTC. Translating gives CASSPTTGTRETQYF.

The V gene is TRBV7-8, the J gene TRBJ2-7, with 7 bases identical to TRBD1. CDR1 SGHVS and CDR2 FQNEAQ come from the germline V gene. This CDR3 comprises 16 residues. J lost 1 base, V lost 10 bases, and 16 bases had no gene match. The CDR3 spells CATRGPGQFTSYEQYF. Here the CDR3 DNA reads TGTGCCACCAGAGGCCCGGGACAGTTTACTTCCTACGAGCAGTACTTC.

A few counts support this clone. This rearrangement joins TRBV7-9 to TRBJ1-2; D is uncertain. In germline, CDR1 is SEHNR, CDR2 FQNEAQ (reference sequence). The CDR3 is made up of 14 amino acids. V lost 1 base to trimming and J lost 8 bases, with 14 bases between them. The CDR3 region is CASSLEVPGDGYTF. The DNA of the CDR3 is TGTGCCAGCAGCTTAGAGGTCCCTGGCGACGGCTACACCTTC. The entire variable domain, with the rest obtained from reference TRBV7-9 and TRBJ1-2, is as follows: DTGVSQNPRHKITKRGQNVTFRCDPISEHNRLYWYRQTLGQGPEFLTYFQNEAQLEKSRLLSDRFSAERPKGSFSTLEIQRTEQGDSAMYLCASSLEVPGDGYTFGSGTRLTVV.

This chain joins TRBV18 and TRBJ2-7; D is unresolved. The CDR3 has 14 amino acids. Trimming removed 2 bases at V and 2 bases at J, with 10 bases between. CDR1 and CDR2 from the germline V gene are KGHSH and LQKENI. The CDR3 DNA follows: TGTGCCAGCTCACCAGGGAAGGCGACCTACGAGCAGTACTTC. Its protein product is CASSPGKATYEQYF.

The V gene is TRBV6-1, the J gene TRBJ1-2; no clear D gene. CDR1 and CDR2 (germline): MNHNS, SASEGT. This CDR3 spans 12 amino acids. Deletions cut 7 bases from V and 1 base from J, with 7 bases between. CDR3 loop: CASTQNNYGYTF. The CDR3 bases are TGTGCCAGCACACAGAATAACTATGGCTACACCTTC.

The gene calls are TRBV5-1 and TRBJ2-1, with 7 bases lining up with TRBD2. This CDR3 has 16 residues. V trimming: 4 bases; J trimming: 1 base; junction bases outside the gene matches: 8. CDR1 is SGHRS and CDR2 is YFSETQ in the germline V gene. CDR3 region: CASSHQRGPSYNEQFF. The DNA for the CDR3 is TGCGCCAGCAGCCACCAGCGGGGCCCTTCCTACAATGAGCAGTTCTTC.

The chain couples TRBV19 to TRBJ2-7, with TRBD2 matching 7 bases. The germline V gene has CDR1 LNHDA and CDR2 SQIVND (reference sequence). This CDR3 comprises 14 residues. Trimming took 6 bases from V and 1 from J; bases not matched to a gene: 6. The CDR3 reads CASSPRGYSYEQYF. DNA of the CDR3: TGTGCCAGTAGCCCGCGGGGGTATTCCTACGAGCAGTACTTC.